A single sample is the source of the 21 T cell receptor beta chains below, sequenced in a study of blood T cell repertoires in COVID-19. Only in-frame clones appear in the TCRdb table, and some are missing; sequencing was by immunoSEQ multiplex PCR. This table has around 60,000 clones, roughly 89% appearing once. Sequenced input: peripheral blood. All receptors derive from a man between 60 and 70 years old with active COVID-19.

This clone appeared a few times. The rearrangement uses TRBV3-1 (or the pseudogene TRBV3-2) and TRBJ2-7; D perhaps matches TRBD2 (6 bases). Trimming removed 3 bases from V and 2 bases from J, with 14 bases in between. The length of the CDR3 is 15 residues. In germline, CDR1 is LGHDT, CDR2 YNNKEL (reference sequence). The CDR3: CASSQTVAAPYEQYF. The CDR3 nucleotides are TGTGCCAGCAGCCAGACTGTAGCGGCTCCCTACGAGCAGTACTTC.

The chain uses TRBV4-2 and TRBJ2-7, with TRBD2 identical over 9 bases. The CDR3 extends over 18 amino acids. Germline V gene lookup returns CDR1 LGHNA and CDR2 YNFKEQ. The ends lost 0 bases at V and 2 bases at J; junction bases unmatched: 11. CDR3 residues: CASSQDLDLAGSPYEQYF. As DNA, the CDR3 is TGTGCCAGCAGCCAAGATCTCGATCTAGCGGGAAGCCCCTACGAGCAGTACTTC.

The rearrangement uses TRBV5-4 and TRBJ1-4, with 9 bases lining up with TRBD1. The CDR3 is 15 amino acids. V gave up 2 bases and J gave up 8 bases; unmatched junction bases: 7. Germline CDR1 is SGHNT and CDR2 is YYREEE (reference sequence). The CDR3 loop is CASSFSGTGREKLFF. Here the CDR3 DNA reads TGTGCCAGCAGCTTCTCCGGGACAGGGAGAGAAAAACTGTTTTTT. Together with reference TRBV5-4 and TRBJ1-4, the CDR3 gives the full variable domain: ETGVTQSPTHLIKTRGQQVTLRCSSQSGHNTVSWYQQALGQGPQFIFQYYREEENGRGNFPPRFSGLQFPNYSSELNVNALELDDSALYLCASSFSGTGREKLFFGSGTQLSVL.

The chain uses TRBV5-1 and TRBJ1-4, with D unclear. CDR1 is SGHRS and CDR2 is YFSETQ in the germline V gene. V lost 5 bases to trimming and J lost 0 bases, with 5 bases between them. This CDR3 contains 13 residues. The CDR3 DNA follows: TGCGCCAGCAGACTCGCAACTAATGAAAAACTGTTTTTT. Encoded protein: CASRLATNEKLFF.

V and J are TRBV28 and TRBJ2-7; 8 nucleotides match TRBD1. Germline V gives CDR1 MDHEN, CDR2 SYDVKM. J lost 3 bases, V lost 2 bases, and 6 bases had no gene match. This CDR3 spans 15 amino acids. The CDR3 is CASSLEGTGVYEQYF. In nucleotides, the CDR3 is TGTGCCAGCAGTTTAGAGGGGACAGGAGTCTACGAGCAGTACTTC.

This chain joins TRBV4-1 and TRBJ2-3; 14 bases are shared with TRBD2. The germline V gene encodes CDR1 MGHRA and CDR2 YSYEKL. This CDR3 spans 16 amino acids. J lost 6 bases, V lost 1 base, and 3 bases had no gene match. The CDR3 spells CASSQGTSGGFDTQYF. For the CDR3, the DNA is TGCGCCAGCAGCCAAGGGACTAGCGGGGGGTTCGATACGCAGTATTTT.

There are a few counts of this clone. The chain combines TRBV7-3 with TRBJ1-6; D not certain. The germline gives CDR1 SGHTA, CDR2 FQGTGA. Deletions cut 5 bases from V and 10 bases from J, with 15 bases between. The CDR3 contains 14 residues. The DNA of the CDR3 is TGTGCCAGCAGCCCACGCGGGAGTGGGTCACCCCTCCACTTT. It codes for CASSPRGSGSPLHF.

CDR3 sequence (DNA): TGTGCCAGCAGTGAAACCGGGGGCTACACCTTC. This codes for CASSETGGYTF. The gene calls are TRBV25-1 and TRBJ1-2; D is undetermined. V was shortened by 2 bases and J by 8 bases, with 6 bases between the two germline ends. The CDR3 sequence is 11 residues long. Germline V CDR1 and CDR2: MGHDK, SYGVNS.

The chain uses TRBV27 and TRBJ2-7, with TRBD1 matching over 9 bases. V gave up 7 bases and J gave up 6 bases; unmatched junction bases: 7. The germline gives CDR1 MNHEY, CDR2 SMNVEV (reference sequence). The CDR3 covers 13 residues. The DNA of the CDR3 is TGTGCCAGCACCCGGGGACAGGGTCGCGAGCAGTACTTC. This translates into CASTRGQGREQYF.

The chain uses TRBV3-1 (or the pseudogene TRBV3-2) and TRBJ2-4; D unclear. The V and J ends lost 1 base and 6 bases respectively, with 10 bases between them. The CDR3 has 14 amino acids. Germline assignment: CDR1 LGHDT and CDR2 YNNKEL (reference sequence). CDR3 in DNA: TGTGCCAGCAGCCAAGGTTCAGACATAAACATTCAGTACTTC. Translating gives CASSQGSDINIQYF.

This clone was found once. V is TRBV11-3 and J is TRBJ2-2; no clear D. This CDR3 is 15 amino acids long. CDR1 and CDR2 (germline): SGHNT, YENEEA. The V end lost 0 bases, the J end lost 6 bases, and 11 bases lay between the germline ends. In DNA, the CDR3 is TGTGCCAGCAGCTTAGAGGCCAGTTCAGCCGGGGAGCTGTTTTTT. Its translation is CASSLEASSAGELFF.

The chain has TRBV20-1 and TRBJ1-2; D perhaps matches TRBD1 (6 bases). With 3 bases removed from V and 7 bases from J, the gap between germline ends came to 15 bases. The CDR3 runs 13 residues. Germline V gene sequence: CDR1 DFQATT, CDR2 SNEGSKA (reference sequence). The CDR3 nucleotides are TGCAGTGCTAGTAAGACAGGCCAAGGTGGCTACACCTTC. Its translation is CSASKTGQGGYTF.

The rearrangement joins TRBV4-1 to TRBJ1-1; TRBD1 is a possible D gene (6 bases). The CDR3 loop spans 15 amino acids. CDR1 is MGHRA, CDR2 YSYEKL, per germline. The V end was cut by 1 base, the J end by 2 bases, with 11 bases between. This chain's CDR3 is CASSQVGTSNTEAFF. In nucleotides, the CDR3 is TGCGCCAGCAGCCAAGTGGGGACATCCAACACTGAAGCTTTCTTT.

The V gene is TRBV9, the J gene TRBJ2-3, with 9 bases fitting TRBD2. Germline V gene lookup returns CDR1 SGDLS and CDR2 YYNGEE. The CDR3 contains 17 residues. With 4 bases clipped from V and 5 bases from J, the junction kept 14 bases outside the gene matches. The CDR3, as DNA: TGTGCCAGCAGCCTCGGGGTTAGCGGGAGCCTTAGAGATACGCAGTATTTT. It translates to CASSLGVSGSLRDTQYF.

This chain connects TRBV3-1 (or the pseudogene TRBV3-2) to TRBJ2-1; 12 nucleotides match TRBD2. The germline V gene has CDR1 LGHDT and CDR2 YNNKEL (reference sequence). This CDR3 is built from 13 residues. V was clipped by 8 bases and J by 7 bases; unmatched bases: 3. CDR3 in DNA: TGTGCCAGCCTAGCGGGGGGGGGAAATGAGCAGTTCTTC. Protein sequence: CASLAGGGNEQFF.

J is TRBJ1-2 and V is TRBV28, with 9 bases fitting TRBD1. Germline V gene sequence: CDR1 MDHEN, CDR2 SYDVKM. After removal of 8 bases from V and 1 base from J, the junction contained 29 bases not matched to a gene. There are 22 residues in the CDR3. For the CDR3, the DNA is TGTGCCAGCGCATCTATCCTCGGGGGGGGACCGGGACAGGGAAACTTTAACTATGGCTACACCTTC. Translation: CASASILGGGPGQGNFNYGYTF.

The chain joins TRBV7-2 to TRBJ2-7; D call uncertain. Trimming removed 5 bases at V and 7 bases at J, with 12 bases between. The CDR3 length is 12 residues. CDR1 is SGHTA and CDR2 is FQGNSA in the germline V gene. CDR3 sequence: CASSPYLGEQYF. The CDR3 DNA reads TGTGCCAGCAGCCCTTATCTAGGTGAGCAGTACTTC. The entire variable domain, with the rest obtained from reference TRBV7-2 and TRBJ2-7, is as follows: GAGVSQSPSNKVTEKGKDVELRCDPISGHTALYWYRQSLGQGLEFLIYFQGNSAPDKSGLPSDRFSAERTGGSVSTLTIQRTQQEDSAVYLCASSPYLGEQYFGPGTRLTVT.

Notes on this clone: A read error may produce the germline difference seen at one junction end. Other DNA sequences in this specimen translate into the identical CDR3. The chain carries TRBV9 and TRBJ2-1; TRBD1 agrees at 9 bases. The length of the CDR3 is 17 residues. CDR1 and CDR2 from the germline V gene are SGDLS and YYNGEE. The CDR3 reads CANSGEKWTGEHNEQFF. In nucleotides, the CDR3 is TGTGCCAACAGCGGGGAAAAATGGACAGGGGAACACAATGAGCAGTTCTTC.

The chain has TRBV27 and TRBJ2-5; TRBD2 matches at 13 bases. The ends lost 5 bases at V and 5 bases at J; junction bases unmatched: 8. The CDR3 spans 16 residues. Germline CDR1 and CDR2: MNHEY and SMNVEV (reference sequence). As DNA, the CDR3 is TGTGCCAGCAGTACTAGCGGGGGGGCGTGGAGGGAGACCCAGTACTTC. Residues: CASSTSGGAWRETQYF.

The V and J genes are TRBV19 and TRBJ2-1; the match to TRBD2 covers 13 bases. Germline V gene lookup returns CDR1 LNHDA and CDR2 SQIVND (reference sequence). The CDR3 has 15 residues. With V trimmed by 0 bases and J by 10 bases, 3 bases remained unmatched. CDR3: CASSIEALAGGEQFF. CDR3 coding DNA: TGTGCCAGTAGTATAGAGGCACTAGCGGGGGGGGAGCAGTTCTTC.

The J gene is TRBJ2-2, the V gene TRBV7-9; a possible D gene is TRBD2 (7 bases). The ends were cut back, 7 bases at V and 3 bases at J, with 24 bases in the middle. Germline CDR1 and CDR2: SEHNR and FQNEAQ (reference sequence). The CDR3 totals 18 residues. For the CDR3, the DNA is TGTGCCAGCACCCGAACCCCGGGGGGCCGCAGGGACACCGGGGAGCTGTTTTTT. It codes for CASTRTPGGRRDTGELFF.